This T cell receptor (beta chain) was recovered during a study of siplizumab effects on memory and regulatory T cells. Points from the study as a whole: The study did not confirm that proliferating Tregs from siplizumab cultures were suppressive.

Turning to this clone: Its specificity is not known.

CDR1 and CDR2 (germline): SNHLY, FYNNEI. The CDR3 is made up of 14 amino acids. V dropped 6 bases and J dropped 0 bases, with 10 bases sitting between them. Assays were performed on some 9.2 x 10^4 TCR templates per sample. Profiled with immunoSEQ multiplex PCR; TCRdb holds only in-frame clones, not every one. Of 100,000 or so clones detected, approximately 92% appear once; the ten largest clones hold around 0.15%. This clonotype was obtained from a human donor in good health. Sample: CD4+ T cells sorted from blood. The chain combines TRBV2 with TRBJ2-3, with D possibly being TRBD1 (6 bases). CDR3 nucleotides: TGTGCCAGCAGATGGCAGGGGAGCACAGATACGCAGTATTTT. The encoded protein is CASRWQGSTDTQYF. Variable domain in full (rest from reference TRBV2 and TRBJ2-3): EPEVTQTPSHQVTQMGQEVILRCVPISNHLYFYWYRQILGQKVEFLVSFYNNEISEKSEIFDDQFSVERPDGSNFTLKIRSTKLEDSAMYFCASRWQGSTDTQYFGPGTRLTVL.